Below, 2 T cell receptor beta chains from the same sample are listed, as sequenced in a study of blood T cell repertoires in COVID-19. Data came from immunoSEQ multiplex PCR; TCRdb stores just in-frame clones and leaves some out. The sample contains about 55,000 clones, roughly 90% of which appear only once. The sample was peripheral blood. Every receptor here comes from a man older than 75 with acute or convalescent COVID-19.

The gene calls are TRBV6-5 and TRBJ1-2; tentatively, D is TRBD1 (5 bases). Trimming pared 5 bases from V and 6 bases from J, leaving 10 bases between. This CDR3 is 12 amino acids long. In germline, CDR1 is MNHEY, CDR2 SVGAGI. CDR3 sequence reads: CASSPAGHGYTF. CDR3 nucleotides: TGTGCCAGCAGTCCGGCAGGGCATGGCTACACCTTC.

The chain links TRBV6-5 to TRBJ1-1; D is perhaps TRBD1 (5 bases). CDR1 and CDR2 from the germline V gene are MNHEY and SVGAGI. V gave up 4 bases and J gave up 5 bases, with 20 bases separating them. There are 16 residues in the CDR3. In DNA form, the CDR3 reads TGTGCCAGCAGTTTTTTTAATAGGCAGGGAAGGACTGAAGCTTTCTTT. Protein: CASSFFNRQGRTEAFF.